These 25 T cell receptor beta chains were all obtained from the same sample, sequenced in a study of shared clonotypes between healthy human individuals. Data came from immunoSEQ multiplex PCR; TCRdb stores just in-frame clones and leaves some out. The data contain some 1.4 million clones, 95% to 97% of them singletons. The sequenced sample consisted of naive CD4+ T cells sorted from blood. Subset denoted: CD45RA+ positively selected. These receptors all come from a young man in good health.

The chain has TRBV5-1 and TRBJ1-1, with D tentatively TRBD1 (5 bases). With 7 bases removed from V and 1 base from J, the gap between germline ends came to 17 bases. The length of the CDR3 is 15 residues. The germline V gene has CDR1 SGHRS and CDR2 YFSETQ. CDR3 in amino acids: CASSDISGGNTEAFF. CDR3 bases: TGCGCCAGCTCCGATATCTCGGGGGGGAACACTGAAGCTTTCTTT.

The CDR3 spells CAQGREGNQPQHF. The CDR3 DNA sequence: TGTGCCCAGGGGAGGGAGGGGAATCAGCCCCAGCATTTT. The rearrangement uses TRBV28 and TRBJ1-5, with D possibly TRBD1 on 6 matching bases. The germline V and J ends were trimmed by 11 bases and 4 bases, with 15 bases remaining between them. CDR3 length: 13 residues. The germline V gene has CDR1 MDHEN and CDR2 SYDVKM.

This chain links TRBV9 with TRBJ2-1, with TRBD2 identical over 7 bases. Germline CDR1 is SGDLS and CDR2 is YYNGEE. This CDR3 is built from 14 residues. The V segment lost 7 bases and the J segment 10 bases; nucleotides outside the gene matches: 14. CDR3 DNA sequence: TGTGCCAGCGCGATAAGCGGGGTTACAAGGGAGCAGTTCTTC. This encodes CASAISGVTREQFF. The full variable domain, rest sourced from reference TRBV9 and TRBJ2-1, is DSGVTQTPKHLITATGQRVTLRCSPRSGDLSVYWYQQSLDQGLQFLIQYYNGEERAKGNILERFSAQQFPDLHSELNLSSLELGDSALYFCASAISGVTREQFFGPGTRLTVL.

This sequence joins TRBV1 and TRBJ2-7. TRBV1 is termed a pseudogene. This CDR3 is 14 amino acids long. In DNA, the CDR3 is TGCACCAGCAGCCAAGACAGGGACCCCTACGAGCAGTACTTC. This gives the protein CTSSQDRDPYEQYF.

This clone was recorded once. V and J are TRBV7-9 and TRBJ1-2, with TRBD1 identical over 7 bases. After removal of 2 bases from V and 4 bases from J, the junction contained 4 bases not matched to a gene. The CDR3 spans 14 residues. CDR1 and CDR2 from the germline V gene are SEHNR and FQNEAQ (reference sequence). DNA for the CDR3: TGTGCCAGCAGCTTAAGGGCAGGGGGCTATGGCTACACCTTC. This codes for CASSLRAGGYGYTF. The whole variable domain, filled in from reference TRBV7-9 and TRBJ1-2, reads DTGVSQNPRHKITKRGQNVTFRCDPISEHNRLYWYRQTLGQGPEFLTYFQNEAQLEKSRLLSDRFSAERPKGSFSTLEIQRTEQGDSAMYLCASSLRAGGYGYTFGSGTRLTVV.

The chain couples TRBV7-9 to TRBJ2-3; a possible D gene is TRBD1 (5 bases). The CDR3 has 13 residues. From germline, CDR1 is SEHNR and CDR2 FQNEAQ (reference sequence). Trimming cost V 3 bases and J 5 bases, with 9 bases left between them. DNA for the CDR3: TGTGCCAGCAGCTTTGCAGGGCAAGATACGCAGTATTTT. This encodes CASSFAGQDTQYF.

J is TRBJ2-7 and V is TRBV5-4; 7 positions match TRBD1. V shed 0 bases, J shed 6 bases, and the junction held 6 bases outside the gene matches. This CDR3 has 14 residues. Germline loops: CDR1 SGHNT, CDR2 YYREEE (reference sequence). CDR3 DNA sequence: TGTGCCAGCAGCTTGGAGGTGACAGGGTTCGAGCAGTACTTC. Its protein is CASSLEVTGFEQYF.

The rearrangement joins TRBV11-2 to TRBJ2-1; TRBD1 aligns across 11 bases. The trim removed 5 bases at V and 5 bases at J, leaving 2 bases unmatched. CDR1 and CDR2 (germline): SGHAT, FQNNGV. The CDR3 has 14 amino acids. The CDR3 region has the DNA TGTGCCAGCAGCCGGGACAGGGGGAACAATGAGCAGTTCTTC. This sequence encodes CASSRDRGNNEQFF. Using reference TRBV11-2 and TRBJ2-1 for the parts outside the CDR3, the full variable domain is EAGVAQSPRYKIIEKRQSVAFWCNPISGHATLYWYQQILGQGPKLLIQFQNNGVVDDSQLPKDRFSAERLKGVDSTLKIQPAKLEDSAVYLCASSRDRGNNEQFFGPGTRLTVL.

The chain carries TRBV2 and TRBJ2-3; D is unclear. The germline CDR1 and CDR2 sequences are SNHLY and FYNNEI. Trimming removed 0 bases from V and 0 bases from J, with 10 bases in between. The CDR3 is 16 residues long. DNA of the CDR3: TGTGCCAGCAGTGAAGCATCCATAACTAGCACAGATACGCAGTATTTT. Translation gives CASSEASITSTDTQYF.

CDR3 nucleotide sequence: TGTGCCAGCACCATGACAGGGTGTTCGAACACCGGGGAGCTGTTTTTT. This encodes CASTMTGCSNTGELFF. The chain joins TRBV7-4 to TRBJ2-2; TRBD1 matches at 7 bases. CDR3 length: 16 amino acids. CDR1 SGHVT and CDR2 SQSDAQ come from the germline V gene. V lost 7 bases, J lost 0 bases, and 8 bases stayed unmatched.

The V and J genes are TRBV7-3 and TRBJ2-3; D is unclear. The CDR3 spans 15 residues. Trimming cost V 4 bases and J 4 bases, with 15 bases left between them. The germline gives CDR1 SGHTA, CDR2 FQGTGA. CDR3 bases: TGTGCCAGCAGCTACGTCCCGTCGGCGGCAGATACGCAGTATTTT. It is translated as CASSYVPSAADTQYF.

The rearrangement joins TRBV10-3 to TRBJ2-2; 7 bases are a match to TRBD2. The germline CDR1 and CDR2 sequences are ENHRY and SYGVKD. After removal of 6 bases from V and 6 bases from J, the junction contained 4 bases not matched to a gene. This CDR3 contains 13 residues. The CDR3 DNA reads TGTGCCATCAGAGGAGCGGGGTCCGGGGAGCTGTTTTTT. Its protein is CAIRGAGSGELFF.

The V gene is TRBV11-1, the J gene TRBJ1-1; D gene uncertain. Trimming took 3 bases from V and 10 from J, leaving 15 bases between them. This CDR3 is 13 amino acids long. Germline CDR1 reads SGHAT; CDR2 reads FQDESV (reference sequence). CDR3 in amino acids: CASSFDGTDAAFF. For the CDR3, the DNA is TGTGCCAGCAGCTTCGACGGAACCGACGCAGCTTTCTTT.

This CDR3 reads CASSTRGGLQETQYF. DNA of the CDR3: TGTGCCAGTAGTACCCGCGGGGGGCTCCAAGAGACCCAGTACTTC. The gene calls are TRBV19 and TRBJ2-5; 8 bases map to TRBD2. This CDR3 is built from 15 residues. CDR1 LNHDA and CDR2 SQIVND come from the germline V gene (reference sequence). J lost 1 base, V lost 4 bases, and 5 bases had no gene match.

The chain couples TRBV6-1 to TRBJ1-2; D is perhaps TRBD1 (6 bases). The germline V gene has CDR1 MNHNS and CDR2 SASEGT. V was clipped by 7 bases and J by 6 bases, with 18 bases between them. This CDR3 has 14 residues. The CDR3 sequence is CASKLQGNTDGYTF. CDR3 coding DNA: TGTGCCAGCAAGTTACAGGGAAACACCGATGGCTACACCTTC.

In this sample, this clone turned up once. The chain links TRBV18 to TRBJ2-1; a possible D gene is TRBD2 (5 bases). Germline V gene sequence: CDR1 KGHSH, CDR2 LQKENI. The CDR3 runs 13 residues. V was cut by 3 bases and J by 7 bases, with 10 bases left in between. CDR3 sequence (DNA): TGTGCCAGCTCACCGGGGTCGGGAAATGAGCAGTTCTTC. This gives the protein CASSPGSGNEQFF. The full variable domain, its missing parts supplied by reference TRBV18 and TRBJ2-1, is NAGVMQNPRHLVRRRGQEARLRCSPMKGHSHVYWYRQLPEEGLKFMVYLQKENIIDESGMPKERFSAEFPKEGPSILRIQQVVRGDSAAYFCASSPGSGNEQFFGPGTRLTVL.

The genes are TRBV2 and TRBJ2-1; the D is unclear. V shed 2 bases and J shed 14 bases, with 13 bases lying between them. CDR3 length: 12 residues. CDR1 and CDR2 (germline): SNHLY, FYNNEI. This CDR3 is CASSESSRREFF. In DNA, the CDR3 is TGTGCCAGCAGTGAATCCTCTAGACGCGAGTTCTTC.

A note on this clone: The same CDR3 arises from other DNA sequences in this sample as well. The V and J genes are TRBV5-1 and TRBJ2-1; unclear D gene. The CDR3 runs 11 residues. The V gene's germline CDR1 is SGHRS and CDR2 YFSETQ. V lost 4 bases and J lost 5, with 4 bases in between. CDR3 bases: TGCGCCAGCAGCGTCGACAATGAGCAGTTCTTC. Translation gives CASSVDNEQFF.

This clone came up once. This sample also contains other DNA sequences that code for the same CDR3. The chain links TRBV9 to TRBJ2-5; 9 bases fit TRBD1. The ends lost 0 bases at V and 5 bases at J; junction bases unmatched: 5. The germline V gene encodes CDR1 SGDLS and CDR2 YYNGEE. The CDR3 has 15 residues. CDR3 in amino acids: CASSVGGTGKETQYF. CDR3 in DNA: TGTGCCAGCAGCGTAGGGGGGACAGGGAAGGAGACCCAGTACTTC.

The J gene is TRBJ2-1, the V gene TRBV28, with D uncertain. The germline gives CDR1 MDHEN, CDR2 SYDVKM. V was pared by 10 bases and J by 1 base, with 14 bases between. The CDR3 sequence is 14 residues long. This CDR3 is CAIGPVLSYNEQFF. The CDR3 DNA sequence: TGTGCCATCGGCCCCGTGCTATCCTACAATGAGCAGTTCTTC.

J is TRBJ2-1 and V is TRBV18; 13 nucleotides align to TRBD2. This CDR3 is 18 amino acids long. Germline V CDR1 and CDR2: KGHSH, LQKENI. The V gene end was trimmed by 0 bases and the J gene end by 10 bases; junction bases not matched to a gene: 12. The DNA for the CDR3 is TGTGCCAGCTCACCACCTTTTGTCCAGGGACTAGCGGGGTCGGAGCAGTTCTTC. Amino acids: CASSPPFVQGLAGSEQFF.

The chain employs TRBV2 and TRBJ2-1; possible D gene TRBD2, 5 bases. The CDR3 runs 11 residues. V was cut by 7 bases and J by 7 bases, with 8 bases left in between. CDR1 and CDR2 (germline): SNHLY, FYNNEI. The CDR3: CASKRLNEQFF. The CDR3 DNA reads TGTGCCAGCAAAAGACTAAATGAGCAGTTCTTC.

This chain links TRBV5-6 with TRBJ2-5; D unclear. The ends were cut back, 0 bases at V and 4 bases at J, with 16 bases in the middle. The CDR3 runs 16 residues. Germline values: CDR1 SGHDT, CDR2 YYEEEE. The DNA for the CDR3 is TGTGCCAGCAGCTTGGGTGTTTACGGTGGATTAGAGACCCAGTACTTC. Translating it yields CASSLGVYGGLETQYF.

The CDR3 DNA reads TGTGCCAGCTCACCGGGACAGGGGGTTCAGTACTTC. As protein: CASSPGQGVQYF. V and J are TRBV18 and TRBJ2-4, with 11 bases matching TRBD1. V shed 3 bases and J 11 bases; nucleotides not matched to a gene: 0. The CDR3 is 12 residues long. Germline CDR1 and CDR2: KGHSH and LQKENI.

This chain uses TRBV7-9 with TRBJ2-7, with D maybe TRBD2 (6 bases). The CDR3 is 13 amino acids. V shed 5 bases and J shed 6 bases, with 14 bases lying between them. Germline V gene sequence: CDR1 SEHNR, CDR2 FQNEAQ (reference sequence). The CDR3 is CASSLVGGIEQYF. CDR3 DNA: TGTGCCAGCAGCCTGGTCGGGGGAATCGAGCAGTACTTC.